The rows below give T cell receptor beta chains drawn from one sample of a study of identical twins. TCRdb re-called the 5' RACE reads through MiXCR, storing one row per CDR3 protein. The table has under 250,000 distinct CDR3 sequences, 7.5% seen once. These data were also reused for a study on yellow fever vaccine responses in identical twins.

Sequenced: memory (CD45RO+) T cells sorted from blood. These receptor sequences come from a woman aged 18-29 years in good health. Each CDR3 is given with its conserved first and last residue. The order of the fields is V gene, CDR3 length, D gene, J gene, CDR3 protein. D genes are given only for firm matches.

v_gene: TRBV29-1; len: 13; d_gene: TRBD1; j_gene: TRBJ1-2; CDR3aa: CSVEDSGGPGYTF
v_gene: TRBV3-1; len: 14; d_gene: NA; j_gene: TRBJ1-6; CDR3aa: CASSQGQKNSPLHF
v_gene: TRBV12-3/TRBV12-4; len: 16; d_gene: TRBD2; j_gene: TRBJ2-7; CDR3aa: CASSLRTSGFSYEQYF
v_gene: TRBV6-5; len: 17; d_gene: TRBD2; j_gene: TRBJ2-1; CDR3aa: CASSYSLGGRGYNEQFF
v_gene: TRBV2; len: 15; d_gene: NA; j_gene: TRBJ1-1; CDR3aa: CASSPVGGLNTEAFF
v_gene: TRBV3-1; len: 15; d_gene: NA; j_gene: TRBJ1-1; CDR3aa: CASSQDFGSGTEAFF
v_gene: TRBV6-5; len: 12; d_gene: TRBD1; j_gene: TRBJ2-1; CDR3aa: CASIGQGNEQFF
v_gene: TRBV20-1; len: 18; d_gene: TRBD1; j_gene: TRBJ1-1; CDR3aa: CSARVAGTGWLLSTEAFF
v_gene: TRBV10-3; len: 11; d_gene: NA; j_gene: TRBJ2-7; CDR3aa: CAIGSGYEQYF
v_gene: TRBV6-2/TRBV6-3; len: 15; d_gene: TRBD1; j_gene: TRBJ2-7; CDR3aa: CASSKPGQANYEQYF
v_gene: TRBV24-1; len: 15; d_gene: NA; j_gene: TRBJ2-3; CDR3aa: CATSDLKAALDTQYF
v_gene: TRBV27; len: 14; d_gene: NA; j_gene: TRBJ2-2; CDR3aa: CASSWTSNTGELFF
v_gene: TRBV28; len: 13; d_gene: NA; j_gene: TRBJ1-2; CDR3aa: CASRQAAYYGYTF
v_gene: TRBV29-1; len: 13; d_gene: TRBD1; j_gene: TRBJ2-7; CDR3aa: CSVRDTGAYEQYF
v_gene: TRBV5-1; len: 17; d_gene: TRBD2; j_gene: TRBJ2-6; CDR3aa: CASTRGDGVSGANVLTF
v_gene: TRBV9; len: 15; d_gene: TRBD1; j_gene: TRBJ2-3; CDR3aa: CASSLMTGGADTQYF
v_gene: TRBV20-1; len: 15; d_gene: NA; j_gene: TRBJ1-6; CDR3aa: CSARSGQIYNSPLHF
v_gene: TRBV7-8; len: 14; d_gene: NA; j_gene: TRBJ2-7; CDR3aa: CASSLGREAYEQYF
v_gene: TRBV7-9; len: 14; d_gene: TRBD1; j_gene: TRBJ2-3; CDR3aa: CASSLKGATDTQYF
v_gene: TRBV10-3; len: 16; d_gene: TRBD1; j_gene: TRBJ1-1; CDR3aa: CAISESRDRGQDEAFF
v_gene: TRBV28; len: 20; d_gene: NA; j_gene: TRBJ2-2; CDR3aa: CASSLWIKTAQKIGGGELFF
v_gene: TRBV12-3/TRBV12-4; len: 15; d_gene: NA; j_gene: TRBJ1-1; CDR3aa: CASRYFRGTNTEAFF
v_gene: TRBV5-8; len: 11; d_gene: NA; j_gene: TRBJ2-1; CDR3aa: CASSLTNEQFF
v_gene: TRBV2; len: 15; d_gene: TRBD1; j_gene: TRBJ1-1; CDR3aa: CASSKYPRQGAEAFF
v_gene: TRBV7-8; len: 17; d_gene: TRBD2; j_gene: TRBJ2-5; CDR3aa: CASSLGPPGLVRETQYF
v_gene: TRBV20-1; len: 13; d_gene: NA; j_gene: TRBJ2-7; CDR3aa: CSARHLAVYEQYF
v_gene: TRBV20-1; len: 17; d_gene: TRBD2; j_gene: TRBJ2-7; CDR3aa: CSARVGTSGSIPVEQYF
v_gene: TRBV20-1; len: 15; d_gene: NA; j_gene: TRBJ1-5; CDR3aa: CSAQGRGLGGQPQHF
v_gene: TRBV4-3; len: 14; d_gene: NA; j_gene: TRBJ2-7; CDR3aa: CASSQDRGAYEQYF
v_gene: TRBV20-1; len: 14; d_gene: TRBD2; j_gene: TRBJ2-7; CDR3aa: CSATSLAGLYEQYF
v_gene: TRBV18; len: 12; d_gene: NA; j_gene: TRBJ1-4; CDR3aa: CASSRGNEKLFF
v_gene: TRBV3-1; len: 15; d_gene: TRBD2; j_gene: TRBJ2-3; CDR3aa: CASRRLAGGPDTQYF
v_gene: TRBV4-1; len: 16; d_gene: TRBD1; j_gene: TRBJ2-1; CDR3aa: CASSQGRTGGRAEQFF
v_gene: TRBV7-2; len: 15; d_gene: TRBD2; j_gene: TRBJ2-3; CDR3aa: CASSLGAGGVDKQYF
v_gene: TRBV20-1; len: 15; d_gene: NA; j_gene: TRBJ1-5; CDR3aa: CSARPGRGDNQPQHF
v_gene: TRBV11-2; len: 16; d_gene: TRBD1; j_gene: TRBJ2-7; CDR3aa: CASSLGPGQGIAEQYF
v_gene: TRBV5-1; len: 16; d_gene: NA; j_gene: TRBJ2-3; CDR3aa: CASSLGRGQAWDTQYF
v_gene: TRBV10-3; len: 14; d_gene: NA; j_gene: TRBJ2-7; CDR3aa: CAIRTGGGFYEQYF
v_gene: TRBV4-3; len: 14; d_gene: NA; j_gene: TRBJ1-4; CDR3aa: CASSTRVVEEKLFF
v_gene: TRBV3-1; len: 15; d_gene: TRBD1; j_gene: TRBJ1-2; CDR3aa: CASSQDWTGIRGYTF
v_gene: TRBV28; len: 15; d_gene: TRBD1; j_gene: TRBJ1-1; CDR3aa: CASSSPGTGGPEAFF
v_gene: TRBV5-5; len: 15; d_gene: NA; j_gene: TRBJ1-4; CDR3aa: CASSFWQVPNEKLFF
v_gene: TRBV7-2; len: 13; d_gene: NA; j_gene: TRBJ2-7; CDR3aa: CASSLSQSYEQYF
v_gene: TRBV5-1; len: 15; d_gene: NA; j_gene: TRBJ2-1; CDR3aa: CASSLEDSGTDEQFF
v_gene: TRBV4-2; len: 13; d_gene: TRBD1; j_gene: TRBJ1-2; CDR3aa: CASSQTGGLGYTF
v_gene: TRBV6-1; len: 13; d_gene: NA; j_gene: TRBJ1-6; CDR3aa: CASSPGGHSPLHF
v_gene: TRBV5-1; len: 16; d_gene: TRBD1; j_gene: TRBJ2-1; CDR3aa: CASSLARTGAVNEQFF
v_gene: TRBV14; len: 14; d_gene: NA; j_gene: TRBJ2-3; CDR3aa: CASSQRIDRDTQYF
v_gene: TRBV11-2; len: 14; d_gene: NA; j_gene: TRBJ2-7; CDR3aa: CASTRDPGAGEQYF
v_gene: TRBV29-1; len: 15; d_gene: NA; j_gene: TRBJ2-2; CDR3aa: CSVSPNGGFTGELFF
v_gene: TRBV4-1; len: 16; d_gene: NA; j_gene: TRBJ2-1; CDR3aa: CASSHPGGELHNEQFF
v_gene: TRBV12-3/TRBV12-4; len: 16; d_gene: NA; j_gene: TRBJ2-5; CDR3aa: CASSSRDREGGKTQYF